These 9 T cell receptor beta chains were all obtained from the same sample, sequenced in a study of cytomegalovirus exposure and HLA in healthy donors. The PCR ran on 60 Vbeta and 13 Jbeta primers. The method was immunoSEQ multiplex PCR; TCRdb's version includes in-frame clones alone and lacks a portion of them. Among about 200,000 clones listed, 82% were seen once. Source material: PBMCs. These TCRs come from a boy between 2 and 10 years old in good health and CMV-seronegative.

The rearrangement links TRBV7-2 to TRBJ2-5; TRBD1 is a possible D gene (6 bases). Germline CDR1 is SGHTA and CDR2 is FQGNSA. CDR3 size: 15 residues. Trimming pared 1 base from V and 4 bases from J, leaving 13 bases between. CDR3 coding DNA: TGTGCCAGCAGCTTAGGTTACAGGGCAAGAGAGACCCAGTACTTC. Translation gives CASSLGYRARETQYF.

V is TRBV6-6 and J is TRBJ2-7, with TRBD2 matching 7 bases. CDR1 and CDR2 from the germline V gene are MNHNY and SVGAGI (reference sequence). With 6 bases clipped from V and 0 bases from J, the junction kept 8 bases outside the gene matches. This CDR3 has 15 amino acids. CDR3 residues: CASRIIAGSSYEQYF. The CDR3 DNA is TGTGCCAGCAGGATAATAGCGGGTTCCTCCTACGAGCAGTACTTC.

CDR3: CASQGYRGFGDTQYF. As DNA, the CDR3 is TGTGCCAGCCAAGGATACAGGGGGTTTGGAGATACGCAGTATTTT. V and J are TRBV6-5 and TRBJ2-3, with 8 nucleotides matching TRBD1. J lost 5 bases, V lost 8 bases, and 12 bases had no gene match. The CDR3 loop spans 15 amino acids. CDR1 and CDR2 (germline): MNHEY, SVGAGI.

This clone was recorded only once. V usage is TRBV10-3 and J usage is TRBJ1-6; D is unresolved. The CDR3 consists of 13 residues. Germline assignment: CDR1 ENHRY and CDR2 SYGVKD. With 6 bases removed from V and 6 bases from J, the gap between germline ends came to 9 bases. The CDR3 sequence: CAIRRAGNSPLHF. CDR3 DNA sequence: TGTGCCATCAGGAGGGCAGGTAATTCACCCCTCCACTTT.

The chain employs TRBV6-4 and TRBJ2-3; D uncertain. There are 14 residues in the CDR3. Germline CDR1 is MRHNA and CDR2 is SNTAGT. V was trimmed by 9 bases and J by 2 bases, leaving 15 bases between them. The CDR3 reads CASKTNPFTDTQYF. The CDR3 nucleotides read TGTGCCAGTAAGACAAACCCCTTCACAGATACGCAGTATTTT.

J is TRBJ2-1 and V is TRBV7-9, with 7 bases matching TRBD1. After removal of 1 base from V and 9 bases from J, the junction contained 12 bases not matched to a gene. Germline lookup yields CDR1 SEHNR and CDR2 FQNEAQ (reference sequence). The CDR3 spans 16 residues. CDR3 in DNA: TGTGCCAGCAGCTTAGAAAGGGGGCTGGGTTTTGGTGAGCAGTTCTTC. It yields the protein CASSLERGLGFGEQFF.

The CDR3 nucleotides read TGTGCCAACGAGGACAGGGAGAATAGAGAGACCCAGTACTTC. Translating gives CANEDRENRETQYF. The chain carries TRBV14 and TRBJ2-5; TRBD1 matches 8 bases. The germline V gene encodes CDR1 SGHDN and CDR2 FVKESK. The CDR3 loop spans 14 amino acids. Trimming removed 10 bases from V and 4 bases from J; junction bases left unmatched: 11.

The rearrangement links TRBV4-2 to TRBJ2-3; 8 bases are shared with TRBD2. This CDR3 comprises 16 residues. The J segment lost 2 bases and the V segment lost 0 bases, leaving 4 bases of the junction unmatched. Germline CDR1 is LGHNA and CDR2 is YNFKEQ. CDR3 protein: CASSQDAGGSTDTQYF. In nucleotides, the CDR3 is TGTGCCAGCAGCCAAGATGCGGGGGGATCCACAGATACGCAGTATTTT.

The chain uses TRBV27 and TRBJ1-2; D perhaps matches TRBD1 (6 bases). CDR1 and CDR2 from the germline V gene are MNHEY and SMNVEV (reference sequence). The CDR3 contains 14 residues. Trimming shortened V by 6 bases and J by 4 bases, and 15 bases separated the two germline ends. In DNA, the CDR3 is TGTGCCAGCAGCCCGAGACAGGAAACCTATGGCTACACCTTC. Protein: CASSPRQETYGYTF.